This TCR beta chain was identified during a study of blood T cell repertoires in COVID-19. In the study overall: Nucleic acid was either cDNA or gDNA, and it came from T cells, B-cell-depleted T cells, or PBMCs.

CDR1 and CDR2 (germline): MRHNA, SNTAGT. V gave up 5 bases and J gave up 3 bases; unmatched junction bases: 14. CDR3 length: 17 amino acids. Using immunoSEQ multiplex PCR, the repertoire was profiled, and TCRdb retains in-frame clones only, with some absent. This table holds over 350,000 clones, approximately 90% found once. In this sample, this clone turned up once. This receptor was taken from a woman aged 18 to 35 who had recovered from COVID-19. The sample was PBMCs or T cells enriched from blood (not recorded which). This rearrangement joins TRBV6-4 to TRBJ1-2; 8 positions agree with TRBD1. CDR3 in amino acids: CASSPNAFDRGYYGYTF. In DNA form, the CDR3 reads TGTGCCAGCAGTCCTAACGCCTTCGACAGGGGTTACTATGGCTACACCTTC.